This record concerns one TCR beta chain sequence. This record belongs to a study of blood T cell repertoires in COVID-19. Study information: Samples came from the United States, Italy and Spain, spanning acute and convalescent COVID-19. T cells, B-cell-depleted T cells, or PBMCs provided the cDNA or gDNA that served as material.

Produced via immunoSEQ multiplex PCR; TCRdb's table is partial and in-frame only. The sample yields around 200,000 clones, 70% to 90% seen once. Germline lookup yields CDR1 MNHEY and CDR2 SVGAGI. Trimming cost V 0 bases and J 4 bases, with 12 bases left between them. This CDR3 has 15 amino acids. The rearrangement joins TRBV6-5 to TRBJ1-1; TRBD1 might be the D (5 bases). The specimen was PBMCs or T cells enriched from blood (not recorded which). This receptor was taken from a middle-aged woman with acute COVID-19. The CDR3 reads CASSYSGPGGTEAFF. In DNA, the CDR3 is TGTGCCAGCAGTTACTCCGGCCCGGGGGGCACTGAAGCTTTCTTT.